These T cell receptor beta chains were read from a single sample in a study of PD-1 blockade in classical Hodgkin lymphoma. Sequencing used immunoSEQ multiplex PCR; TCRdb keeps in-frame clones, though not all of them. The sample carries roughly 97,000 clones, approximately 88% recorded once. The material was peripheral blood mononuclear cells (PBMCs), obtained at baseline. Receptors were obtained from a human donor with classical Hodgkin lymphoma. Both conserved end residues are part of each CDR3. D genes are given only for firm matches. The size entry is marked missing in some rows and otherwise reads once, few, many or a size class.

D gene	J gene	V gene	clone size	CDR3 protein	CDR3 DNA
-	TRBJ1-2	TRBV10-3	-	CAISGGPRLSNYGYTF	TGTGCCATCAGTGGGGGACCGCGACTCTCTAACTATGGCTACACCTTC
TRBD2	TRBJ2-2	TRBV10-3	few	CAISEDREDTGELFF	TGTGCCATCAGTGAGGATCGGGAGGACACCGGGGAGCTGTTTTTT
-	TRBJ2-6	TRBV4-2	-	CASSQAVGTGANVLTF	TGTGCCAGCAGCCAAGCCGTGGGAACCGGGGCCAACGTCCTGACTTTC
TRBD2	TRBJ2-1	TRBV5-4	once	CASSSGNRASVGEQFF	TGTGCCAGCAGTAGCGGGAATCGGGCTAGCGTTGGTGAGCAGTTCTTC
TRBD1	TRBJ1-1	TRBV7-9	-	CASSETGILNTEAFF	TGTGCCAGCAGCGAGACAGGGATTTTGAACACTGAAGCTTTCTTT
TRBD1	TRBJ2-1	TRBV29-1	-	CSVQDRANEQFF	TGCAGCGTTCAGGACAGGGCCAATGAGCAGTTCTTC
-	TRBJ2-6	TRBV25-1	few	CASRSTGSSGANVLTF	TGTGCCAGCAGAAGTACAGGGTCCTCTGGGGCCAACGTCCTGACTTTC
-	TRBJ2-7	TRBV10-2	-	CASWGGREDEQYF	TGCGCCAGCTGGGGGGGCAGGGAGGACGAGCAGTACTTC
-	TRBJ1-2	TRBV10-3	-	CAISEVGQRGGYTF	TGTGCCATCAGTGAGGTGGGGCAGAGGGGTGGCTACACCTTC
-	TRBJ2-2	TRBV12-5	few	CASGYGGGELFF	TGTGCTAGTGGCTATGGCGGGGGGGAGCTGTTTTTT
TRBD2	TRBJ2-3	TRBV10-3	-	CAISESPSSGGVDTQYF	TGTGCCATCAGTGAGTCTCCCTCTAGCGGGGGGGTCGATACGCAGTATTTT
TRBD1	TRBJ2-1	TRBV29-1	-	CSAGTDPYNEQFF	TGCAGCGCTGGGACAGATCCCTACAATGAGCAGTTCTTC
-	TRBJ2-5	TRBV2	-	CASSEGPRETQYF	TGTGCCAGCAGTGAAGGCCCTCGGGAGACCCAGTACTTC
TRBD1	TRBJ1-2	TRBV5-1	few	CASSAEGQVYGYTF	TGCGCCAGCAGCGCGGAGGGACAGGTATATGGCTACACCTTC
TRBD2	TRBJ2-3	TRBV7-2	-	CASREGLAGTDTQYF	TGTGCCAGCAGAGAGGGACTAGCAGGCACAGATACGCAGTATTTT
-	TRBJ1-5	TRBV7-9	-	CASSLDGVGNQPQHF	TGTGCCAGCAGCTTAGATGGGGTTGGGAATCAGCCCCAGCATTTT
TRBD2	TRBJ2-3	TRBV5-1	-	CASSWGLAGITDTQYF	TGCGCCAGCAGTTGGGGTTTAGCGGGAATCACAGATACGCAGTATTTT
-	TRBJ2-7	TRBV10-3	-	CAISERTLEQYF	TGTGCCATCAGTGAAAGGACTCTCGAGCAGTACTTC
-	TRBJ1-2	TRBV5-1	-	CASSLDGGGGYTF	TGCGCCAGCAGCTTGGATGGCGGGGGAGGCTACACCTTC
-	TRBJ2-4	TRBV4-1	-	CASSQDSGVAKNIQYF	TGCGCCAGCAGCCAAGATTCCGGGGTCGCCAAAAACATTCAGTACTTC
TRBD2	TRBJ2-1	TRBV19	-	CASSIPTIAGGRRNEQFF	TGTGCCAGTAGTATCCCCACCATAGCGGGAGGGCGCCGAAATGAGCAGTTCTTC
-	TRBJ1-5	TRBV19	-	CASSPDSNQPQHF	TGTGCCAGTAGCCCAGATAGCAATCAGCCCCAGCATTTT
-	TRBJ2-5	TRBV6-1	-	CASSDVRQVTETQYF	TGTGCCAGCAGTGATGTGAGACAGGTGACAGAGACCCAGTACTTC
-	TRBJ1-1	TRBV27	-	CASSLFGAGTEAFF	TGTGCCAGCAGTTTATTCGGGGCGGGTACTGAAGCTTTCTTT
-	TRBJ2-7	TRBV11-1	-	CASSSLGTARSYEQYF	TGTGCCAGCAGCTCCCTGGGGACGGCTCGCTCCTACGAGCAGTACTTC
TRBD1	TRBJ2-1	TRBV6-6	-	CATAPGQGDYNEQFF	TGTGCCACTGCGCCGGGACAGGGAGACTACAATGAGCAGTTCTTC
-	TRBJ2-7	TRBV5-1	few	CASSFSQGFIGEQYF	TGCGCCAGCAGCTTCTCGCAGGGTTTTATCGGCGAGCAGTACTTC
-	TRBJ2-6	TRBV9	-	CASSVQGSGANVLTF	TGTGCCAGCAGCGTACAGGGATCCGGGGCCAACGTCCTGACTTTC
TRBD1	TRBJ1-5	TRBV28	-	CASSTRTGVSQPQHF	TGTGCCAGCAGTACCCGGACAGGGGTCAGCCAGCCCCAGCATTTT
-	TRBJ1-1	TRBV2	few	CASSVDRGNAEAFF	TGTGCCAGCAGTGTGGATAGGGGGAATGCTGAAGCTTTCTTT
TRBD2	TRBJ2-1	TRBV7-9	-	CASSLAAGVAHNEQFF	TGTGCCAGCAGCTTAGCGGCGGGAGTCGCACACAATGAGCAGTTCTTC
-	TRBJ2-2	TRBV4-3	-	CASSQLLGGNTGELFF	TGCGCCAGCAGCCAATTACTTGGGGGGAACACCGGGGAGCTGTTTTTT
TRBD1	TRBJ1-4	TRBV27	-	CASSFQGAREKLFF	TGTGCCAGCAGTTTTCAGGGGGCACGGGAAAAACTGTTTTTT
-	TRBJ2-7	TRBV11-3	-	CASSLDGIYEQYF	TGTGCCAGCAGCTTGGACGGGATTTACGAGCAGTACTTC
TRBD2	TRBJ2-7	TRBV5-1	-	CASSPGLAGVVLHSYEQYF	TGCGCCAGCAGCCCGGGACTAGCGGGAGTGGTCCTACACTCCTACGAGCAGTACTTC
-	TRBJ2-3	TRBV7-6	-	CASSLTEGSRATDTQYF	TGTGCCAGCAGCTTAACTGAGGGGTCCCGGGCCACAGATACGCAGTATTTT
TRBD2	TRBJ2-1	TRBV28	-	CASTTSGSQYEQFF	TGTGCCAGCACGACTAGCGGGAGTCAGTATGAGCAGTTCTTC
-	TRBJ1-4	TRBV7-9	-	CASSSRGRVREKLFF	TGTGCCAGCAGCTCCCGAGGCAGGGTACGCGAAAAACTGTTTTTT
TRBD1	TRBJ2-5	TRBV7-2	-	CASSPGQVLRETQYF	TGTGCCAGCAGCCCTGGACAGGTTTTGAGAGAGACCCAGTACTTC
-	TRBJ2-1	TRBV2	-	CASSEGPDNEQFF	TGTGCCAGCAGTGAAGGCCCGGACAATGAGCAGTTCTTC
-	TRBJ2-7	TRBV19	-	CASSIRPEAGIHEQYF	TGTGCCAGTAGTATACGGCCGGAGGCAGGGATCCACGAGCAGTACTTC
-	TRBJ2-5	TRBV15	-	CATSNPRGGETQYF	TGTGCCACCAGCAACCCAAGGGGGGGAGAGACCCAGTACTTC
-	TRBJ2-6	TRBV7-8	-	CASSLGALGANVLTF	TGTGCCAGCAGCTTAGGGGCTCTAGGGGCCAACGTCCTGACTTTC
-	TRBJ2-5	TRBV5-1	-	CASSLGGLQETQYF	TGCGCCAGCAGCTTAGGCGGACTCCAAGAGACCCAGTACTTC
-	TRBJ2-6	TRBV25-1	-	CAAGFSGANVLTF	TGTGCCGCCGGGTTTTCTGGGGCCAACGTCCTGACTTTC
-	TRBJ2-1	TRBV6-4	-	CASSSAAETSYNEQFF	TGTGCCAGCAGTTCCGCAGCGGAGACCTCCTACAATGAGCAGTTCTTC
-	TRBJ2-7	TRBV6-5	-	CASSWGVESYEQYF	TGTGCCAGCAGTTGGGGAGTTGAATCCTACGAGCAGTACTTC
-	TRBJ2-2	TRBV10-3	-	CAISETPTAGELFF	TGTGCCATCAGTGAGACACCAACCGCCGGGGAGCTGTTTTTT
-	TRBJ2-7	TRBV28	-	CASSPRALLRSEQYF	TGTGCCAGCAGCCCCCGGGCGTTGCTACGTTCCGAGCAGTACTTC
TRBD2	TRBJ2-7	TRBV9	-	CASSVGAGRAYEQYF	TGTGCCAGCAGCGTAGGTGCCGGGAGGGCCTACGAGCAGTACTTC